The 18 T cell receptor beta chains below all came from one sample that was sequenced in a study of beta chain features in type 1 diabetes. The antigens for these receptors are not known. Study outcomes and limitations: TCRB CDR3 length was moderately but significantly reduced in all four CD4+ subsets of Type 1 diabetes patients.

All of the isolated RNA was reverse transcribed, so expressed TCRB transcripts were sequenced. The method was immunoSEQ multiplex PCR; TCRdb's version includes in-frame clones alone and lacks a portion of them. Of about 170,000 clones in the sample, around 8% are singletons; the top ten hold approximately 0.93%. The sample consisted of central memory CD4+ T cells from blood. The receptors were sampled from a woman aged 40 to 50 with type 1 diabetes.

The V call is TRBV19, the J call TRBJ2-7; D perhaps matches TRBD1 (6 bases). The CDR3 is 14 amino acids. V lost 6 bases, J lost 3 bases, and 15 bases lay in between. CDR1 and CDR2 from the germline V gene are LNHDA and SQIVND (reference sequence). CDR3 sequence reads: CASRGQESVYEQYF. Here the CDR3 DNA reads TGTGCCAGTAGGGGACAAGAAAGCGTCTACGAGCAGTACTTC.

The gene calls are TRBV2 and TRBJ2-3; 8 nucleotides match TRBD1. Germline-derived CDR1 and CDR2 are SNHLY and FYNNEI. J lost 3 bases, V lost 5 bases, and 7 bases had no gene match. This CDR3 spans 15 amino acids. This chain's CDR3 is CASSQAGQGTDTQYF. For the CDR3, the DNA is TGTGCCAGCAGTCAGGCCGGACAGGGAACAGATACGCAGTATTTT.

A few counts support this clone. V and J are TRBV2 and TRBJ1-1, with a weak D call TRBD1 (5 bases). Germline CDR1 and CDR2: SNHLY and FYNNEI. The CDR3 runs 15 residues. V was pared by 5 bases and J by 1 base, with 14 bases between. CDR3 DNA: TGTGCCAGCAGTCCCCTGGCAGGGCGGAACACTGAAGCTTTCTTT. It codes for CASSPLAGRNTEAFF.

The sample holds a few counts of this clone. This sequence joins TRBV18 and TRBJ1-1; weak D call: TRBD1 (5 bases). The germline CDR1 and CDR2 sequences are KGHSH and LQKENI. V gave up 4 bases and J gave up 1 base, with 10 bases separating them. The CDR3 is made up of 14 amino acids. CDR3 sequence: CASSRQGGNTEAFF. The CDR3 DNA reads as TGTGCCAGCTCACGCCAGGGTGGGAACACTGAAGCTTTCTTT.

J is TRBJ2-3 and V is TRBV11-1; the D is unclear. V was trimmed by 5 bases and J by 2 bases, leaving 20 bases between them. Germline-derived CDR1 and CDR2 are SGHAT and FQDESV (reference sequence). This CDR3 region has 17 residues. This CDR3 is CASSLKSGRFLTDTQYF. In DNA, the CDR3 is TGTGCCAGCAGCCTAAAGTCTGGGCGTTTTCTCACAGATACGCAGTATTTT.

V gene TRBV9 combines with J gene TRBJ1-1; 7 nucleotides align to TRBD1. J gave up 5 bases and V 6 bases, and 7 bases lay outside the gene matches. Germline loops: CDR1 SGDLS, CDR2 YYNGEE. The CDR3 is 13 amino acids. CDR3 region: CASTQGFGTEAFF. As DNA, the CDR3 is TGTGCCAGCACACAGGGGTTTGGAACTGAAGCTTTCTTT.

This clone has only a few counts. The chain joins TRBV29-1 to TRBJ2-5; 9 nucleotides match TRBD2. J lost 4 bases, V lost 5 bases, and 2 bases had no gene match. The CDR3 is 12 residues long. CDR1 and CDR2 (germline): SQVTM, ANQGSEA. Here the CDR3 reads CSVLAGLETQYF. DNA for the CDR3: TGCAGCGTTCTAGCGGGGCTAGAGACCCAGTACTTC.

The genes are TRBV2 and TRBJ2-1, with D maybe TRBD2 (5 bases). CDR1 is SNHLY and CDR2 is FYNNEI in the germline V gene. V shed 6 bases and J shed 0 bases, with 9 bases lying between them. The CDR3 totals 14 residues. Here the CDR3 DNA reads TGTGCCAGCAGCGGGGTAAGCTCCTACAATGAGCAGTTCTTC. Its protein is CASSGVSSYNEQFF.

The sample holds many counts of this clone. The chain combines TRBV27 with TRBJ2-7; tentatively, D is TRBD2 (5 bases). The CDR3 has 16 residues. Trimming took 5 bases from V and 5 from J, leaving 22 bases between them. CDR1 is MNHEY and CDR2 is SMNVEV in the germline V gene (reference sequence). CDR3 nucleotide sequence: TGTGCCAGCAGTAGCCCCGCGAGGGAAAAATCTCACGAGCAGTACTTC. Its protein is CASSSPAREKSHEQYF.

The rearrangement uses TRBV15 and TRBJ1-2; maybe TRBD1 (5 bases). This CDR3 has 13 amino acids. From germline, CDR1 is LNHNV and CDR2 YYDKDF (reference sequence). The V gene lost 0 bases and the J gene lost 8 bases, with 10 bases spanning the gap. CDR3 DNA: TGTGCCACCAGCAGAGATAGGGGCCAAGGCTACACCTTC. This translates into CATSRDRGQGYTF.

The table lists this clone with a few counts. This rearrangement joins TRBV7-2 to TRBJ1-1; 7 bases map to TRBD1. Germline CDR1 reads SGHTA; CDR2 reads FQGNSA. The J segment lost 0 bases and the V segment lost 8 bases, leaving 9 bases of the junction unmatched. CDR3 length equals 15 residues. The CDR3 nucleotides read TGTGCCAGCTCCCGACAGGGCCCCCTGAACACTGAAGCTTTCTTT. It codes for CASSRQGPLNTEAFF.

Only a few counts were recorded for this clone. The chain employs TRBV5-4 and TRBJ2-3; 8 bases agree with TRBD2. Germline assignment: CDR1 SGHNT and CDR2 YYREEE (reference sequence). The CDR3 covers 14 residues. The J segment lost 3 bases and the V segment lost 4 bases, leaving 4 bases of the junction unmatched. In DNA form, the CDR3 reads TGTGCCAGCAGCCCTGGACTAGCAACAGATACGCAGTATTTT. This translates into CASSPGLATDTQYF.

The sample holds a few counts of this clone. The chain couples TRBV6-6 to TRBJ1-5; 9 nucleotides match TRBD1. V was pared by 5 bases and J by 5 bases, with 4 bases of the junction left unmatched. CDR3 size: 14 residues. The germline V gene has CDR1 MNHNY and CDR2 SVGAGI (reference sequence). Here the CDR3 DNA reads TGTGCCAGCAGTGTCACAGGGGGCCATCAGCCCCAGCATTTT. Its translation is CASSVTGGHQPQHF.

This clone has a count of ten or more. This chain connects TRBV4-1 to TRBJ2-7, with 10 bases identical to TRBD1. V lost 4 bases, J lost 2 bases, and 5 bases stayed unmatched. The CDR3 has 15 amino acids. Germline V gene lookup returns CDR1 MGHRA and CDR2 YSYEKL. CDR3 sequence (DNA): TGCGCCAGCAGCCTTGTAGGGACAGGGGCCTACGAGCAGTACTTC. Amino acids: CASSLVGTGAYEQYF.

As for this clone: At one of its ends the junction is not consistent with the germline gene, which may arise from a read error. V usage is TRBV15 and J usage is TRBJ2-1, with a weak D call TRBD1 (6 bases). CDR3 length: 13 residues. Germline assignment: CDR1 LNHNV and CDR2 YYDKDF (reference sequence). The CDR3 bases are TGTGCCACCAGCAGAGACAGGGACAATGAGCAGCTCTTC. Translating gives CATSRDRDNEQLF.

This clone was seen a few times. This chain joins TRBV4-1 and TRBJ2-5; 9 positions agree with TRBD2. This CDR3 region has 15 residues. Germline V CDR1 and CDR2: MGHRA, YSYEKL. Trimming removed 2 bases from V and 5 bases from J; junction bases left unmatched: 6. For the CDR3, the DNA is TGCGCCAGCAGCCAACGAGCGGGGGGCGGCGAGACCCAGTACTTC. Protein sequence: CASSQRAGGGETQYF.

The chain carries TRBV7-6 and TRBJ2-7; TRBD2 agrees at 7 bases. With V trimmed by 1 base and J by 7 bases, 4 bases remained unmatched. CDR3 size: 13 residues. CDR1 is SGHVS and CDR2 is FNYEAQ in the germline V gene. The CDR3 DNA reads TGTGCCAGCAGCTTAGGGGCAGCGGGGGAGCAGTACTTC. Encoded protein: CASSLGAAGEQYF. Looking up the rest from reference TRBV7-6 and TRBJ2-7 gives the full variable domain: GAGVSQSPRYKVTKRGQDVALRCDPISGHVSLYWYRQALGQGPEFLTYFNYEAQQDKSGLPNDRFSAERPEGSISTLTIQRTEQRDSAMYRCASSLGAAGEQYFGPGTRLTVT.

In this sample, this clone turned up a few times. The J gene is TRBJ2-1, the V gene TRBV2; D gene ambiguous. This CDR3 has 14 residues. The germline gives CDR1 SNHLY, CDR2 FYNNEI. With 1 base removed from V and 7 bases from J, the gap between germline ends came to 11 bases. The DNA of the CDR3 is TGTGCCAGCAGTGAAGGGCAGGTCAGGAATGAGCAGTTCTTC. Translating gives CASSEGQVRNEQFF.